What follows are 27 T cell receptor beta chains derived from one specimen sequenced in a study of blood T cell repertoires in COVID-19. Assay: immunoSEQ multiplex PCR; the TCRdb copy retains only in-frame clones and omits some. The sample has 200,000 to 250,000 clones; about 80% are singletons. The sample was PBMCs or T cells enriched from blood (not recorded which). The source is a man between 60 and 75 years old who had recovered from COVID-19.

This chain joins TRBV9 and TRBJ2-7; 9 bases are shared with TRBD1. The trim removed 0 bases at V and 6 bases at J, leaving 7 bases unmatched. The CDR3 has 15 amino acids. Germline V gene lookup returns CDR1 SGDLS and CDR2 YYNGEE. The CDR3, as DNA: TGTGCCAGCAGCGTAGTTGGGACAGGGACGAGCGAGCAGTACTTC. Protein: CASSVVGTGTSEQYF.

In this sample, this clone turned up once. The chain combines TRBV19 with TRBJ2-7, with D possibly TRBD1 on 6 matching bases. The CDR3 is 14 amino acids. V lost 4 bases and J lost 3, with 13 bases in between. CDR1 and CDR2 (germline): LNHDA, SQIVND (reference sequence). The CDR3 coding sequence is TGTGCCAGTAGTACCCGACAGGCTAACTACGAGCAGTACTTC. Protein sequence: CASSTRQANYEQYF.

V and J are TRBV27 and TRBJ1-2; weak D call: TRBD1 (5 bases). Germline V gives CDR1 MNHEY, CDR2 SMNVEV (reference sequence). This CDR3 is 15 amino acids long. The ends were cut back, 2 bases at V and 9 bases at J, with 19 bases in the middle. CDR3: CASSLSPVGGGRYTF. CDR3 nucleotides: TGTGCCAGCAGTTTAAGTCCGGTGGGGGGTGGACGCTACACCTTC.

The V call is TRBV18, the J call TRBJ2-3; 10 bases agree with TRBD1. Germline V CDR1 and CDR2: KGHSH, LQKENI. This CDR3 is 17 amino acids long. Trimming removed 3 bases from V and 4 bases from J; junction bases left unmatched: 10. This CDR3 is CASSPLGTGVGADTQYF. The CDR3 bases are TGTGCCAGCTCACCCCTCGGGACAGGGGTGGGCGCAGATACGCAGTATTTT.

This sequence joins TRBV7-8 and TRBJ2-6, with D maybe TRBD1 (6 bases). The length of the CDR3 is 17 residues. The V gene lost 0 bases and the J gene lost 1 base, with 10 bases spanning the gap. CDR1 is SGHVS and CDR2 is FQNEAQ in the germline V gene. The CDR3, as DNA: TGTGCCAGCAGCTTAGCGGACAGTTGGTCTGGGGCCAACGTCCTGACTTTC. It specifies CASSLADSWSGANVLTF.

The V and J genes are TRBV6-5 and TRBJ2-1; 9 nucleotides align to TRBD1. V shed 6 bases and J 4 bases; nucleotides not matched to a gene: 4. Per the germline V gene, CDR1 is MNHEY and CDR2 is SVGAGI. The CDR3 extends over 14 amino acids. CDR3 protein: CASRPGQGYNEQFF. CDR3 in DNA: TGTGCCAGCAGACCGGGACAGGGTTACAATGAGCAGTTCTTC.

This clone has just a few counts. The chain carries TRBV10-1 and TRBJ2-7; TRBD1 matches at 9 bases. V was pared by 10 bases and J by 7 bases, with 8 bases of the junction left unmatched. CDR3 length: 12 amino acids. Germline V gene sequence: CDR1 WNHNN, CDR2 SYGVQD (reference sequence). In DNA, the CDR3 is TGCGCCACCGGGACAGGGACGGGAGAGCAGTACTTC. It specifies CATGTGTGEQYF.

The CDR3 sequence: CASSLGATQGTDRVRKQYF. Here the CDR3 DNA reads TGTGCCAGCAGCTTGGGGGCTACACAGGGTACGGATCGGGTAAGAAAGCAGTATTTT. This rearrangement joins TRBV5-4 to TRBJ2-3; possibly TRBD1 for D (6 bases). The CDR3 consists of 19 residues. V was pared by 0 bases and J by 11 bases, with 31 bases between. The germline gives CDR1 SGHNT, CDR2 YYREEE (reference sequence). The variable domain in full, with the rest retrieved from reference TRBV5-4 and TRBJ2-3, is ETGVTQSPTHLIKTRGQQVTLRCSSQSGHNTVSWYQQALGQGPQFIFQYYREEENGRGNFPPRFSGLQFPNYSSELNVNALELDDSALYLCASSLGATQGTDRVRKQYFGPGTRLTVL.

The gene calls are TRBV7-9 and TRBJ2-2; 7 bases are shared with TRBD1. V was clipped by 3 bases and J by 6 bases; unmatched bases: 7. The germline V gene has CDR1 SEHNR and CDR2 FQNEAQ (reference sequence). This CDR3 region has 15 residues. This CDR3 reads CASSLTRTGPGELFF. The CDR3 DNA reads TGTGCCAGCAGCTTGACCCGGACAGGCCCCGGGGAGCTGTTTTTT. Using reference TRBV7-9 and TRBJ2-2 for the parts outside the CDR3, the full variable domain is DTGVSQNPRHKITKRGQNVTFRCDPISEHNRLYWYRQTLGQGPEFLTYFQNEAQLEKSRLLSDRFSAERPKGSFSTLEIQRTEQGDSAMYLCASSLTRTGPGELFFGEGSRLTVL.

This chain links TRBV10-3 with TRBJ2-5, with TRBD2 matching 10 bases. Germline CDR1 and CDR2: ENHRY and SYGVKD. The CDR3 has 14 residues. Trimming cost V 8 bases and J 2 bases; bases outside gene matches: 5. As DNA, the CDR3 is TGTGCCATCGGGATAGCGGGGGGACAAGAGACCCAGTACTTC. Its translation: CAIGIAGGQETQYF.

This rearrangement joins TRBV5-1 to TRBJ2-2; TRBD2 aligns across 10 bases. J was trimmed by 6 bases and V by 1 base; bases with no gene match: 3. The CDR3 contains 15 residues. Germline loops: CDR1 SGHRS, CDR2 YFSETQ. The CDR3 sequence: CASSLPAGGPGELFF. DNA of the CDR3: TGCGCCAGCAGCTTGCCAGCGGGGGGGCCCGGGGAGCTGTTTTTT.

Of note for this clone: An end of the junction does not agree with germline; a read error may underlie this. The chain combines TRBV11-3 with TRBJ2-7, with 9 bases lining up with TRBD1. This CDR3 contains 18 residues. The germline CDR1 and CDR2 sequences are SGHNT and YENEEA. The CDR3 DNA is TGTGCCAGCAGTTTAGTCCGACGTCCGGGACAGGGTGGCTACGAGCAGTACTTC. Its protein product is CASSLVRRPGQGGYEQYF.

The chain uses TRBV7-9 and TRBJ2-7; possible D gene TRBD1, 5 bases. This CDR3 contains 14 residues. The V end was cut by 5 bases, the J end by 5 bases, with 16 bases between. The germline CDR1 and CDR2 sequences are SEHNR and FQNEAQ (reference sequence). As DNA, the CDR3 is TGTGCCAGCAGCGAAAGGGTATTAGGGGACGAGCAGTACTTC. Encoded protein: CASSERVLGDEQYF.

This rearrangement joins TRBV6-6 to TRBJ2-1, with a possible D match to TRBD1 (6 bases). The germline gives CDR1 MNHNY, CDR2 SVGAGI (reference sequence). This CDR3 region has 13 residues. Trimming took 7 bases from V and 2 from J, leaving 9 bases between them. CDR3 sequence reads: CASTGQTYNEQFF. The CDR3 DNA is TGTGCCAGCACTGGACAGACCTACAATGAGCAGTTCTTC.

This chain uses TRBV4-1 with TRBJ1-5; maybe TRBD1 (5 bases). The CDR3 loop spans 15 amino acids. Trimming took 0 bases from V and 6 from J, leaving 12 bases between them. Germline V CDR1 and CDR2: MGHRA, YSYEKL. CDR3 residues: CASSQEGQGFQPQHF. CDR3 nucleotides: TGCGCCAGCAGCCAAGAGGGCCAGGGTTTTCAGCCCCAGCATTTT.

This rearrangement joins TRBV30 to TRBJ2-7, with 8 bases aligning to TRBD1. V lost 3 bases and J lost 3; bases outside the gene matches: 4. This CDR3 contains 13 residues. Germline V gene data show CDR1 as GTSNPN and CDR2 as SVGIG (reference sequence). The CDR3 DNA reads TGTGCCTGGAGCGCGGGACAGGACTACGAGCAGTACTTC. Its translation is CAWSAGQDYEQYF.

The chain combines TRBV11-3 with TRBJ2-2; TRBD2 agrees at 13 bases. V shed 5 bases and J 4 bases; nucleotides not matched to a gene: 4. This CDR3 region has 16 residues. CDR1 and CDR2 from the germline V gene are SGHNT and YENEEA. CDR3 residues: CASSLRLAGGTGELFF. The CDR3 DNA follows: TGTGCCAGCAGCCTTAGACTAGCGGGGGGCACCGGGGAGCTGTTTTTT.

The chain is built from TRBV5-6 and TRBJ2-1, with 8 bases fitting TRBD1. Germline-derived CDR1 and CDR2 are SGHDT and YYEEEE. Unmatched junction bases numbered 4, after V lost 3 bases and J lost 2 bases. CDR3 length equals 15 residues. The CDR3 sequence: CASSSGQGAYNEQFF. The DNA for the CDR3 is TGTGCCAGCAGCTCAGGACAGGGAGCCTACAATGAGCAGTTCTTC.

The chain couples TRBV19 to TRBJ1-5; D is perhaps TRBD1 (5 bases). Germline assignment: CDR1 LNHDA and CDR2 SQIVND (reference sequence). The CDR3 extends over 18 amino acids. Trimming shortened V by 1 base and J by 6 bases, and 22 bases separated the two germline ends. As DNA, the CDR3 is TGTGCCAGTAGTATAGTATTAGAGGGAGGGACCCAAGGTCAGCCCCAGCATTTT. Residues: CASSIVLEGGTQGQPQHF.

The chain carries TRBV7-3 and TRBJ1-2, with a weak D call TRBD1 (5 bases). This CDR3 has 15 residues. Trimming stripped 5 bases from V and 3 bases from J, with 16 bases between. Germline CDR1 SGHTA, CDR2 FQGTGA. DNA of the CDR3: TGTGCCAGCAGCCTAATGGGGGGTACTGACTATGGCTACACCTTC. Encoded protein: CASSLMGGTDYGYTF.

The V call is TRBV11-2, the J call TRBJ2-7, with D perhaps TRBD1 (5 bases). The germline V gene has CDR1 SGHAT and CDR2 FQNNGV. This CDR3 region has 13 residues. Trimming took off 1 base at V and 2 bases at J, with 6 bases between the two ends. As DNA, the CDR3 is TGTGCCAGCAGCTTAGTGACAGCCTACGAGCAGTACTTC. Protein: CASSLVTAYEQYF.

The V and J genes are TRBV5-1 and TRBJ2-7, with 10 nucleotides matching TRBD2. CDR3 length: 16 amino acids. From germline, CDR1 is SGHRS and CDR2 YFSETQ. V lost 3 bases and J lost 7; bases outside the gene matches: 13. The DNA for the CDR3 is TGCGCCAGCAGCTCCCCGGGACTAGCGCTTACAGCTGAGCAGTACTTC. Translation: CASSSPGLALTAEQYF.

V is TRBV7-8 and J is TRBJ2-6; no firm D call. Deletions cut 2 bases from V and 0 bases from J, with 14 bases between. Germline V gene data show CDR1 as SGHVS and CDR2 as FQNEAQ. The CDR3 length is 18 residues. In nucleotides, the CDR3 is TGTGCCAGCAGCTTAATCCGAGCACCCCTCTCTGGGGCCAACGTCCTGACTTTC. Protein sequence: CASSLIRAPLSGANVLTF.

The J gene is TRBJ2-5, the V gene TRBV19, with D possibly being TRBD1 (5 bases). Trimming pared 4 bases from V and 5 bases from J, leaving 11 bases between. CDR1 and CDR2 from the germline V gene are LNHDA and SQIVND (reference sequence). The CDR3 has 13 residues. The CDR3 here is CASSTRVWETQYF. CDR3 DNA sequence: TGTGCCAGTAGTACCAGGGTTTGGGAGACCCAGTACTTC.

This chain joins TRBV5-1 and TRBJ2-1; 14 nucleotides align to TRBD2. Per the germline V gene, CDR1 is SGHRS and CDR2 is YFSETQ. V lost 4 bases to trimming and J lost 6 bases; unmatched junction nucleotides: 6. The CDR3 contains 16 residues. CDR3 sequence: CASSARTSGGINEQFF. The CDR3 DNA is TGCGCCAGCAGCGCCCGGACTAGCGGGGGGATCAATGAGCAGTTCTTC.

The chain carries TRBV4-2 and TRBJ1-1; unclear D gene. Per germline, CDR1 LGHNA and CDR2 YNFKEQ. The V end was cut by 0 bases, the J end by 3 bases, with 5 bases between. The CDR3 has 13 amino acids. DNA of the CDR3: TGTGCCAGCAGCCAAGATCGGTACACTGAAGCTTTCTTT. As protein: CASSQDRYTEAFF.

CDR3 residues: CSVGRTDTSGYTF. As DNA, the CDR3 is TGCAGCGTTGGACGAACTGACACCTCGGGCTACACCTTC. The rearrangement joins TRBV29-1 to TRBJ1-2, with D unresolved. Germline V gene lookup returns CDR1 SQVTM and CDR2 ANQGSEA. V lost 4 bases and J 8 bases, leaving 17 bases between the germline ends. The CDR3 extends over 13 amino acids.